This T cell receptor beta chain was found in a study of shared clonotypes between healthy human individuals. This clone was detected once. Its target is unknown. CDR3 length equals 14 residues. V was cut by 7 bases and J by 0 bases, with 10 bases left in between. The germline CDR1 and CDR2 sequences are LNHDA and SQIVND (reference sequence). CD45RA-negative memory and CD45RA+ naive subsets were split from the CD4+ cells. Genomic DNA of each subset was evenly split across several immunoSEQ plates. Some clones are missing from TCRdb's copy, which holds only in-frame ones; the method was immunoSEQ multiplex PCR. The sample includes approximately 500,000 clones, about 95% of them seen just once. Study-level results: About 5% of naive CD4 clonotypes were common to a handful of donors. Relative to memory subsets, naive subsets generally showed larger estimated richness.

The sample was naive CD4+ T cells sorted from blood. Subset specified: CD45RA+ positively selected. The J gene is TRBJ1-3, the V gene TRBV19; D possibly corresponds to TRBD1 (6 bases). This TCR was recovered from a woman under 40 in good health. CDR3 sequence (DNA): TGTGCCAGTAACAGGGAGAGCTCTGGAAACACCATATATTTT. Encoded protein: CASNRESSGNTIYF. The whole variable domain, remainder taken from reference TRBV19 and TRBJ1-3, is DGGITQSPKYLFRKEGQNVTLSCEQNLNHDAMYWYRQDPGQGLRLIYYSQIVNDFQKGDIAEGYSVSREKKESFPLTVTSAQKNPTAFYLCASNRESSGNTIYFGEGSWLTVV.